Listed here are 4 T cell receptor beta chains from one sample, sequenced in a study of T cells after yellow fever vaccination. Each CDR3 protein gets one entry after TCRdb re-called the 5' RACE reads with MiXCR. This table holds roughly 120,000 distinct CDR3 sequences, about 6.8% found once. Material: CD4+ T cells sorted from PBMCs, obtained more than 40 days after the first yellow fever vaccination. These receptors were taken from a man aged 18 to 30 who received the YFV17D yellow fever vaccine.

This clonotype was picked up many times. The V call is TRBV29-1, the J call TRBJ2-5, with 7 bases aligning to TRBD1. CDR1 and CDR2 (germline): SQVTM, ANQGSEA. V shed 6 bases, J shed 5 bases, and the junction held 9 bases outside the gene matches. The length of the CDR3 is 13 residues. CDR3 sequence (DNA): TGCAGCGTGAAACAGGGGTTGCGGGAGACCCAGTACTTC. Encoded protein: CSVKQGLRETQYF.

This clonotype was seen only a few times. The CDR3 DNA reads as TGCAGTGCTAGTTCAGGGGGGCGCGAAAAACTGTTTTTT. Encoded protein: CSASSGGREKLFF. The J gene is TRBJ1-4, the V gene TRBV20-1, with 7 bases aligning to TRBD1. This CDR3 is 13 amino acids long. The germline V gene encodes CDR1 DFQATT and CDR2 SNEGSKA (reference sequence). Trimming at V came to 3 bases and at J to 8 bases, leaving 6 bases not matched to a gene.

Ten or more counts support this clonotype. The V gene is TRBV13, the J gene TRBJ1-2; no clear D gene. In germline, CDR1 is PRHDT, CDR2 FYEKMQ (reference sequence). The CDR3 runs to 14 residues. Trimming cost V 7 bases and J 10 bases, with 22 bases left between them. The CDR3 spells CASNIYAPLGPYTF. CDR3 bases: TGTGCCAGCAACATCTACGCCCCACTTGGCCCCTACACCTTC.

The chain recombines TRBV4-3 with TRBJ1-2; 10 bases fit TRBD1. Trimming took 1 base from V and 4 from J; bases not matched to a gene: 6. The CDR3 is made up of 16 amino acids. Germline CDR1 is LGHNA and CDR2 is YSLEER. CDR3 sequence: CASSQARTGGFYGYTF. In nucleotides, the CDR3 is TGCGCCAGCAGCCAAGCCAGGACAGGGGGATTCTATGGCTACACCTTC.